In this sample, the clone carrying this T cell receptor beta chain turned up a few times. Authors of the study amplified TCR beta CDR3 regions from RNA transcripts. HTBI primers were the set used in a first-round RT-PCR of the TCR CDR3. MiXCR was run by TCRdb on the multiplex PCR reads, yielding one entry per CDR3 protein. The profile shows 490,000 or so distinct CDR3 sequences, about 20% of them singletons. This entry is derived from a study of T cells in Graves' hyperthyroidism and ophthalmopathy. Uncontrolled infection, other autoimmune disease, pregnancy or lactation led to exclusion. Germline CDR1 WNHNN, CDR2 SYGVQD (reference sequence). V lost 2 bases and J 2 bases, leaving 13 bases between the germline ends. The length of the CDR3 is 15 residues.

This chain uses TRBV10-1 with TRBJ2-7, with D perhaps matching TRBD2 (7 bases). Sample: blood. This TCR was recovered from a man aged 40-50 years with Graves' ophthalmopathy. CDR3 protein: CASSEGTGGPYEQYF. The CDR3 region has the DNA TGCGCCAGCAGTGAGGGTACGGGGGGCCCCTACGAGCAGTACTTC.